Below, 21 T cell receptor beta chains from the same sample are listed, as sequenced in a study of identical twins. TCRdb redid the calling of the 5' RACE reads with MiXCR, one entry per CDR3 protein. The table lists around 1.7 million distinct CDR3 sequences, around 29% of them singletons, with around 0.3% in the top ten. Material: cord blood. The origin of the receptors is a newborn girl in good health.

J is TRBJ2-1 and V is TRBV6-1, with a tentative D call TRBD1 (5 bases). The CDR3 runs 13 residues. Germline assignment: CDR1 MNHNS and CDR2 SASEGT. V dropped 0 bases and J dropped 10 bases, with 10 bases sitting between them. Here the CDR3 DNA reads TGTGCCAGCAGTGAAGCGTGGAAGGGGGAGCAGTTCTTC. Amino acid sequence: CASSEAWKGEQFF.

At least ten counts were recorded for this clonotype. This rearrangement joins TRBV27 to TRBJ2-1; 8 bases match TRBD1. Trimming at V came to 7 bases and at J to 3 bases, leaving 5 bases not matched to a gene. The germline V gene encodes CDR1 MNHEY and CDR2 SMNVEV (reference sequence). The CDR3 contains 14 residues. CDR3 protein: CASTGQGSYNEQFF. CDR3 DNA sequence: TGTGCCAGCACCGGACAGGGAAGCTACAATGAGCAGTTCTTC.

This chain links TRBV5-1 with TRBJ2-1; 13 nucleotides match TRBD2. Germline-derived CDR1 and CDR2 are SGHRS and YFSETQ. Losses at the gene ends were 0 bases for V and 0 bases for J; bases not matched to a gene: 3. The CDR3 length is 18 residues. The CDR3 nucleotides are TGCGCCAGCAGCTTGGCGGGACTAGCGGGGAGCTCCTACAATGAGCAGTTCTTC. It yields the protein CASSLAGLAGSSYNEQFF.

As to this clonotype: A much larger clone differs from this one at a single base, so this may be a read error. V gene TRBV12-3 or TRBV12-4 combines with J gene TRBJ2-3; 10 nucleotides line up with TRBD1. The length of the CDR3 is 16 residues. CDR3 protein: CASSPRQGASTDAQYF. DNA for the CDR3: TGTGCCAGCAGTCCCCGACAGGGGGCTAGCACAGATGCGCAGTATTTT.

The V call is TRBV10-3, the J call TRBJ2-3; a possible D gene is TRBD1 (6 bases). This CDR3 spans 17 amino acids. V was pared by 3 bases and J by 5 bases, with 21 bases between. The V gene's germline CDR1 is ENHRY and CDR2 SYGVKD. CDR3 bases: TGTGCCATCAGTGACCCCGGGACACCAGACCTTAAAGATACGCAGTATTTT. Its translation is CAISDPGTPDLKDTQYF.

The V gene is TRBV2, the J gene TRBJ2-5; tentatively, D is TRBD1 (6 bases). CDR3 length: 13 residues. Trimming left V 5 bases short and J 0 bases short, with 7 bases between. Germline V gene data show CDR1 as SNHLY and CDR2 as FYNNEI. In nucleotides, the CDR3 is TGTGCCAGCAGTCACAGGGACCAAGAGACCCAGTACTTC. This sequence encodes CASSHRDQETQYF.

Concerning this clonotype: A much more abundant neighbour one base away suggests this may be a read error. The CDR3 DNA is TGTGCCAGCAGTTTCAGGGGGCTTGGAAAACTGTTTTTT. This gives the protein CASSFRGLGKLFF. The chain employs TRBV12-3 or TRBV12-4 and TRBJ1-4, with 8 bases identical to TRBD1. The CDR3 spans 13 residues. Trimming cost V 3 bases and J 10 bases; bases outside gene matches: 4.

This clonotype was counted once. Written as DNA, the CDR3 is TGTGCTAGTGGTTTGAGGCTAGCGGGGGGTCGCTCCTACAATGAGCAGTACTTC. This encodes CASGLRLAGGRSYNEQYF. The chain carries TRBV12-5 and TRBJ2-1; TRBD2 aligns across 11 bases. The tail of the sequence fits TRBJ2-7 better, so the J call may be wrong. The germline V gene encodes CDR1 LGHNT and CDR2 FRNRAP. The CDR3 totals 18 residues.

Regarding this clonotype: One end of the junction is discordant with germline, which a read error may explain. The genes are TRBV5-1 and TRBJ2-1; D unclear. Germline V gives CDR1 SGHRS, CDR2 YFSETQ. This CDR3 contains 12 residues. DNA of the CDR3: TGCGCCAGCAACTTGGGCCTTTATGAGCAGTTCTTC. Translated: CASNLGLYEQFF.

The rearrangement links TRBV4-1 to TRBJ1-5; possible D gene TRBD1, 5 bases. Deletions cut 4 bases from V and 1 base from J, with 14 bases between. This CDR3 has 16 amino acids. Germline V CDR1 and CDR2: MGHRA, YSYEKL. CDR3 bases: TGCGCCAGCAGCCGAGAGGGACTCCCGAGCAATCAGCCCCAGCATTTT. This gives the protein CASSREGLPSNQPQHF.

This chain links TRBV20-1 with TRBJ2-5; D may be TRBD1 or TRBD2 (5 bases each). This CDR3 spans 13 amino acids. The V end was cut by 1 base, the J end by 5 bases, with 11 bases between. Germline V lookup: CDR1 DFQATT, CDR2 SNEGSKA (reference sequence). The CDR3 nucleotides read TGCAGTGCTAGAGGAGCCGGGGACGAGACCCAGTACTTC. This codes for CSARGAGDETQYF.

This sequence joins TRBV2 and TRBJ2-3, with 10 bases aligning to TRBD2. This CDR3 is built from 17 residues. J gave up 1 base and V 2 bases, and 6 bases lay outside the gene matches. Germline-derived CDR1 and CDR2 are SNHLY and FYNNEI. CDR3 in DNA: TGTGCCAGCAGTGAACTCTTCCTAGCGGGGGGCACAGATACGCAGTATTTT. Amino acid sequence: CASSELFLAGGTDTQYF.

This clonotype has just a few counts. The chain couples TRBV5-1 to TRBJ1-1; possibly TRBD1 for D (5 bases). The CDR3 covers 14 residues. Germline assignment: CDR1 SGHRS and CDR2 YFSETQ. The V end lost 4 bases, the J end lost 11 bases, and 21 bases lay between the germline ends. The CDR3 DNA follows: TGCGCCAGCAGCAACCTGGGCAGGGTATTTGGGGCTTTCTTT. Protein: CASSNLGRVFGAFF. Variable domain in full (rest from reference TRBV5-1 and TRBJ1-1): KAGVTQTPRYLIKTRGQQVTLSCSPISGHRSVSWYQQTPGQGLQFLFEYFSETQRNKGNFPGRFSGRQFSNSRSEMNVSTLELGDSALYLCASSNLGRVFGAFFGQGTRLTVV.

The genes are TRBV25-1 and TRBJ1-2; 10 bases align to TRBD1. With V trimmed by 2 bases and J by 6 bases, 6 bases remained unmatched. The CDR3 is made up of 15 amino acids. The germline V gene encodes CDR1 MGHDK and CDR2 SYGVNS. CDR3 nucleotide sequence: TGTGCCAGCAGTGAACCCTGGACAGGGGGGGATGGCTACACCTTC. The encoded protein is CASSEPWTGGDGYTF.

The chain employs TRBV6-1 and TRBJ1-5; D gene unclear. The CDR3 contains 13 residues. From germline, CDR1 is MNHNS and CDR2 SASEGT. Deletions cut 2 bases from V and 3 bases from J, with 5 bases between. In nucleotides, the CDR3 is TGTGCCAGCAGTGAAAAGGTCAATCAGCCCCAGCATTTT. This translates into CASSEKVNQPQHF.

The J gene is TRBJ2-3, the V gene TRBV5-1, with a possible D match to TRBD2 (6 bases). Trimming left V 2 bases short and J 4 bases short, with 8 bases between. This CDR3 contains 13 residues. Per germline, CDR1 SGHRS and CDR2 YFSETQ. The CDR3 sequence: CASSFGGSDTQYF. CDR3 coding DNA: TGCGCCAGCAGCTTTGGAGGGTCAGATACGCAGTATTTT.

The chain carries TRBV5-1 and TRBJ2-7, with TRBD1 matching over 7 bases. With V trimmed by 0 bases and J by 1 base, 7 bases remained unmatched. This CDR3 contains 16 residues. From germline, CDR1 is SGHRS and CDR2 YFSETQ. CDR3 coding DNA: TGCGCCAGCAGCTTGGAGACAGGGTATGGATCCTACGAGCAGTACTTC. It translates to CASSLETGYGSYEQYF.

A few counts support this clonotype. The chain employs TRBV10-3 and TRBJ1-6; TRBD1 matches 9 bases. J was trimmed by 7 bases and V by 3 bases; bases with no gene match: 7. The CDR3 runs to 16 residues. Germline V CDR1 and CDR2: ENHRY, SYGVKD. CDR3 region: CAISDPTGGQNSPLHF. The CDR3 region has the DNA TGTGCCATCAGTGATCCAACAGGGGGCCAAAATTCACCCCTCCACTTT.

This clonotype was counted between two and nine times. The rearrangement uses TRBV9 and TRBJ2-5; 11 nucleotides agree with TRBD2. Per the germline V gene, CDR1 is SGDLS and CDR2 is YYNGEE. The CDR3 has 16 residues. The junction had 6 bases not matched to a gene; V was cut back by 2 bases and J by 3 bases. The CDR3 DNA sequence: TGTGCCAGCAGCGTCCTTAGCGGGGGGGCCAAAGAGACCCAGTACTTC. This sequence encodes CASSVLSGGAKETQYF.

The rearrangement joins TRBV6-1 to TRBJ2-7; 9 bases agree with TRBD1. CDR1 is MNHNS and CDR2 is SASEGT in the germline V gene. This CDR3 spans 16 amino acids. The V and J ends lost 2 bases and 4 bases, in that order; junction bases with no gene match: 9. Here the CDR3 reads CASSESPGTGYYEQYF. The CDR3 region has the DNA TGTGCCAGCAGTGAAAGCCCCGGGACAGGGTATTACGAGCAGTACTTC.

This clonotype was recorded a few times. The rearrangement joins TRBV2 to TRBJ2-1; D is tentatively TRBD1 or TRBD2 (6 bases each). The length of the CDR3 is 16 residues. Germline-derived CDR1 and CDR2 are SNHLY and FYNNEI. Deletions cut 6 bases from V and 0 bases from J, with 15 bases between. The CDR3 DNA follows: TGTGCCAGCAGGCGAGGGGGGAGTTCCTCCTACAATGAGCAGTTCTTC. Amino acids: CASRRGGSSSYNEQFF.